The next 8 T cell receptor beta chains were all read from a single sample in a study of blood T cell repertoires in COVID-19. This table comes from immunoSEQ multiplex PCR, and its TCRdb copy is limited to in-frame clones, with some not included. The sample consists of 200,000 to 250,000 clones, just over 85% of them appearing once. Source material: peripheral blood. These receptors all stem from a young man with active or convalescent COVID-19.

The chain couples TRBV11-3 to TRBJ2-3; 8 positions agree with TRBD2. CDR1 SGHNT and CDR2 YENEEA come from the germline V gene. There are 16 residues in the CDR3. V lost 1 base, J lost 5 bases, and 8 bases stayed unmatched. The CDR3 is CASSLGQREWEDTQYF. CDR3 sequence (DNA): TGTGCCAGCAGCTTAGGTCAGCGGGAGTGGGAAGATACGCAGTATTTT.

The rearrangement uses TRBV29-1 and TRBJ2-3; 7 bases match TRBD1. V lost 7 bases and J lost 4; bases outside the gene matches: 8. CDR3 size: 13 residues. In germline, CDR1 is SQVTM, CDR2 ANQGSEA. CDR3 sequence reads: CSGRQGSSDTQYF. CDR3 coding DNA: TGCAGCGGACGACAGGGTTCCTCAGATACGCAGTATTTT.

This sequence joins TRBV15 and TRBJ2-1; D unresolved. Trimming pared 1 base from V and 4 bases from J, leaving 2 bases between. Germline assignment: CDR1 LNHNV and CDR2 YYDKDF (reference sequence). The CDR3 is made up of 12 amino acids. DNA of the CDR3: TGTGCCACCAGCAGAGCTTACAATGAGCAGTTCTTC. Its translation: CATSRAYNEQFF.

The table lists this clone with a count of one. The chain carries TRBV11-2 and TRBJ1-2; D uncertain. CDR3 length: 13 residues. Trimming removed 2 bases from V and 2 bases from J, with 6 bases in between. Germline V gene sequence: CDR1 SGHAT, CDR2 FQNNGV. CDR3 coding DNA: TGTGCCAGCAGCTTATCAGGAAACTATGGCTACACCTTC. As protein: CASSLSGNYGYTF.

The rearrangement links TRBV19 to TRBJ2-5, with 9 positions matching TRBD2. Germline CDR1 reads LNHDA; CDR2 reads SQIVND (reference sequence). J was trimmed by 3 bases and V by 3 bases; bases with no gene match: 8. The length of the CDR3 is 16 residues. The CDR3 is CASSIIMASGKETQYF. CDR3 sequence (DNA): TGTGCCAGTAGTATTATCATGGCTAGCGGGAAAGAGACCCAGTACTTC. The full variable domain, with the rest looked up from reference TRBV19 and TRBJ2-5, is DGGITQSPKYLFRKEGQNVTLSCEQNLNHDAMYWYRQDPGQGLRLIYYSQIVNDFQKGDIAEGYSVSREKKESFPLTVTSAQKNPTAFYLCASSIIMASGKETQYFGPGTRLLVL.

This clone was found once. V is TRBV29-1 and J is TRBJ1-2, with D tentatively TRBD1 (6 bases). Trimming stripped 6 bases from V and 3 bases from J, with 11 bases between. This CDR3 comprises 12 residues. CDR1 and CDR2 from the germline V gene are SQVTM and ANQGSEA. The CDR3: CSVGKGDYGYTF. For the CDR3, the DNA is TGCAGCGTCGGGAAGGGGGACTATGGCTACACCTTC.

The chain joins TRBV23-1 to TRBJ2-3, with 8 bases lining up with TRBD2. TRBV23-1 is sorted into the ORF group, with uncertain function. This CDR3 is 17 amino acids long. With V trimmed by 0 bases and J by 0 bases, 5 bases remained unmatched. CDR3 residues: CASSQSRSGGSTDTQYF. In nucleotides, the CDR3 is TGCGCCAGCAGTCAATCGAGGAGCGGGGGAAGCACAGATACGCAGTATTTT.

As concerns this clone: A junction boundary mismatches the germline segment, possibly from a read error. The chain combines TRBV12-3 or TRBV12-4 with TRBJ2-7, with 7 bases matching TRBD1. The CDR3 spans 11 residues. The CDR3 loop is CASSSGTEGSF. For the CDR3, the DNA is TGTGCCAGCAGTTCCGGGACAGAAGGGAGTTTC.